What follows is one TCR beta chain and its context. Treatment of any kind had been given to no patient before thyroid surgery. The data were obtained in a study of metastatic and nonmetastatic thyroid tumors. As for the study in general: Thyroid patients, malignant and benign, had repertoires compared across blood and tumor or nodule tissue.

TCRdb re-called the PCR reads with MiXCR. The sample shows about 6,100 clones, 25% to 30% of them seen only once. The sequenced sample was adjacent normal tissue. This receptor was obtained from a female donor with papillary thyroid cancer or a benign thyroid nodule (not recorded which). Some clones in this sample may be carry-over from other donors' samples.

DNA of the CDR3: TGTGCCAGCAGAAGGACGAAAGAGACCCAGTACTTC. The encoded protein is CASRRTKETQYF. This chain links TRBV25-1 with TRBJ2-5, with D hard to call. The CDR3 sequence is 12 residues long. The germline V gene encodes CDR1 MGHDK and CDR2 SYGVNS. Trimming cost V 6 bases and J 3 bases, with 8 bases left between them.